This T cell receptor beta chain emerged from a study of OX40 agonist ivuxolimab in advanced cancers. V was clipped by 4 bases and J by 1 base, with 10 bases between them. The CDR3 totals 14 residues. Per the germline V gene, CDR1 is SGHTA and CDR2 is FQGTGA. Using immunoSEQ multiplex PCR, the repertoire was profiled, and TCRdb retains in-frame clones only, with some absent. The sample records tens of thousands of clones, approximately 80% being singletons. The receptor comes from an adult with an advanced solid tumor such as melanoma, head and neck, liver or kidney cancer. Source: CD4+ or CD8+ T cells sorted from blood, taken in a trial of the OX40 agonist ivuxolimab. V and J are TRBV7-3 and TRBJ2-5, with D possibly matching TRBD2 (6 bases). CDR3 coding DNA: TGTGCCAGCAGCTCCGGGGGTGGCCAAGAGACCCAGTACTTC. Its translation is CASSSGGGQETQYF.